This T cell receptor beta chain was found in a study of T cell responses to AZD1222 COVID-19 vaccine. Libraries were prepared by immunoSEQ multiplex PCR; TCRdb keeps only in-frame clonotypes and omits some of them. The repertoire holds some 150,000 clones, with around 95% as singletons. CDR3 length: 14 residues. Losses at the gene ends were 9 bases for V and 5 bases for J; bases not matched to a gene: 10. Germline values: CDR1 KGHDR, CDR2 SFDVKD. This specimen consisted of peripheral blood, obtained on day 0 of AZD1222 vaccination. V gene TRBV24-1 combines with J gene TRBJ2-7; 9 bases map to TRBD1. The clonotype comes from an adult in good health. The CDR3 region has the DNA TGTGCCACCCCTACGTGGACAGGGGATAACGAGCAGTACGTC. Translating gives CATPTWTGDNEQYV.